The source of this TCR beta chain is a study of T cells in Graves' hyperthyroidism and ophthalmopathy. RNA transcripts gave rise to amplified TCR beta CDR3 regions. When the TCR CDR3 underwent first-round RT-PCR, the HTBI primer set was used. TCRdb reanalysed the multiplex PCR reads using MiXCR and keeps one entry per CDR3 protein. Here the sample spans 650,000 to 750,000 distinct CDR3 sequences, less than 15% being singletons. This clonotype was counted ten times or more. Per germline, CDR1 SNHLY and CDR2 FYNNEI. V shed 7 bases, J shed 2 bases, and the junction held 3 bases outside the gene matches. The CDR3 totals 13 residues. The PBMCs were taken from 10 ml of fresh peripheral blood.

Sequenced: blood. The source of this sequence is a woman in her late teens or twenties with Graves' hyperthyroidism. This chain connects TRBV2 to TRBJ2-5; TRBD2 matches at 8 bases. For the CDR3, the DNA is TGTGCCAGCACCGGACTAGCACAAGAGACCCAGTACTTC. Translation: CASTGLAQETQYF.